This T cell receptor beta chain was captured by sequencing in a study of T cell responses to AZD1222 COVID-19 vaccine. Study in general: Analyses pooled second doses at about 4 or about 12 weeks. Whole-study findings and limits: Compared with day 0, the breadth and depth of the Spike-specific TCR repertoire rose significantly after two doses of AZD1222. All repertoire sampling was performed exclusively after the peak T cell response.

Libraries were prepared by immunoSEQ multiplex PCR; TCRdb keeps only in-frame clonotypes and omits some of them. The repertoire holds approximately 76,000 clones, roughly 85% seen once, with 2.5% to 3% in the top ten. Remarks on this clone: The target antigen is unknown.

The germline CDR1 and CDR2 sequences are LNHDA and SQIVND (reference sequence). V lost 9 bases, J lost 5 bases, and 16 bases lay in between. This CDR3 has 13 residues. Here the sequenced sample was peripheral blood, taken on day 0 of AZD1222 vaccination. V is TRBV19 and J is TRBJ1-2; no reliable D call. This clonotype originated in an adult in good health. Here the CDR3 DNA reads TGTGCCAGCGGGCTACGGGCCGAATATGGCTACACCTTC. Protein sequence: CASGLRAEYGYTF.